This TCR beta chain was observed in a study of T cell responses to AZD1222 COVID-19 vaccine (dated by TCRdb to the early 2020s). For the wider study: TCR sequencing was performed for about 250 trial participants, of whom roughly 200 were given two doses of AZD1222 and roughly 25 were given two doses of MenACWY control vaccine. Trial participants were enrolled by age into 18-55, 56-69 and 70-plus year subgroups, with 148, 28 and 57 TCR-sequenced participants respectively. The full study reports these points: Participants were mostly white British and included more females than males, and it was suggested by the authors that clonal diversity may have been underestimated. In the small 56-69-year group, the increase in depth fell short of significance, most likely because of low power. Epitopes outside the regions mutated in the B.1.351 and B.1.1.7 variants were reportedly recognized by nearly half of the unique spike-specific TCRs. Conclusions about previously exposed vaccinees are limited because only 5 or 6 AZD1222 recipients were SARS-CoV-2 seropositive at baseline. CD4 TCRs associated with the vaccine covered the entire spike protein, and the dominant responses were in regions 160-218 and 743-854. Because no day 14 peak-response samples were available, repertoires were characterized only after the peak T cell response. After two AZD1222 doses, both the breadth and the depth of spike-specific TCRs were significantly higher than at day 0 and than in MenACWY recipients.

Taken with the paper, the label for time point translates to: baseline before first vaccination. This specimen's treatment or condition label, per the study, means: meningococcal conjugate vaccine given as trial control. The vaccinee samples were drawn from two UK trials, COV001 and COV002, one of which was a single-blind randomized controlled phase 2/3 trial testing AZD1222 (ChAdOx1 nCoV-19) in healthy adults. For TCRbeta chain sequencing, PBMC samples were collected from trial participants at day 0 and at day 28 after the second dose. The CDR3 regions of human TCRbeta chains were analyzed by immunosequencing. The original pipeline was this. TCRs in the repertoires were matched against a reference library of SARS-CoV-2-specific TCRs that had been generated with the MIRA antigen-specificity platform. Breadth meant the fraction of unique TCRs that were SARS-CoV-2-associated, whereas depth meant the fraction of total T cells that were SARS-CoV-2-associated. Each spike-specific TCR was assigned to its reactive spike region and to a CD4 or CD8 class using the MIRA data. Log10-transformed breadth and depth values were compared by one-way ANOVA with Sidak's multiple comparisons tests. TCRdb carries this immuneACCESS record with in-frame sequences only. Its versions omit some clonotypes, under half of them owing to an unresolved V gene in the studies checked, with the rest unexplained. For V, J and clone size, that table is used; D and trimming come from the DNA. In all, the sample holds roughly 93,000 clones, and approximately 89% of those were seen once. Together, the top ten hold about 2.8% of the sample.

In this sample, this clone turned up once. Its specific antigen is unknown. The input lacks base qualities; no much larger clone sits a single base away. The CDR1 and CDR2 encoded by the germline V gene are MGHDK and SYGVNS. Relative to germline, V is missing 4 bases and J is missing 6 bases, with 0 bases of the junction outside any gene match. Spanning cysteine to phenylalanine, the CDR3 consists of 13 amino acids. The only DNA kept is the CDR3, 39 bases in frame from the first base. Sequencing was performed on peripheral blood, taken on day 0 of MenACWY control vaccination. The receptor comes from an adult in good health. The sequence links TRBV25-1 to TRBJ2-2; TRBD1 matches 9 bases in the middle. The nucleotide sequence reads TGTGCCAGCAGTGGACAGGGGGCCGGGGAGCTGTTTTTT. It translates as CASSGQGAGELFF.